The 20 T cell receptor beta chains reported below all come from one sample, sequenced in a study of PD-1 blockade in classical Hodgkin lymphoma. Described time point: cycle 4 day 1 (C4D1), after less than seven weeks of nivolumab. Brentuximab vedotin exposure varied among the patients, all of whom had relapsed after autologous stem cell transplantation. TCRdb keeps only in-frame clones here, not all; method: immunoSEQ multiplex PCR. The data contain approximately 84,000 clones, about 83% of them seen just once; the ten biggest clones take up around 15%. The sequencing used peripheral blood mononuclear cells (PBMCs), collected before the fourth cycle of nivolumab. These receptors were obtained from a human donor with classical Hodgkin lymphoma.

The chain has TRBV19 and TRBJ2-4; D possibly corresponds to TRBD1 (6 bases). V was shortened by 6 bases and J by 0 bases, with 24 bases between the two germline ends. The CDR3 runs 19 residues. Germline CDR1 reads LNHDA; CDR2 reads SQIVND (reference sequence). In DNA, the CDR3 is TGTGCCAGTAGCAAGACAGGAGAGCGACGAGGGGTAGCCAAAAACATTCAGTACTTC. Translation: CASSKTGERRGVAKNIQYF.

The DNA for the CDR3 is TGTGCCTGGAGTGCGGGGGGGCCTGGCTACACCTTC. Translation gives CAWSAGGPGYTF. This chain connects TRBV30 to TRBJ1-2, with a possible D match to TRBD1 (6 bases). This CDR3 spans 12 amino acids. CDR1 is GTSNPN, CDR2 SVGIG, per germline (reference sequence). V shed 1 base and J shed 7 bases, with 10 bases lying between them.

The chain couples TRBV29-1 to TRBJ1-2; the D gene is possibly TRBD1 (6 bases). From germline, CDR1 is SQVTM and CDR2 ANQGSEA. The CDR3 runs 15 residues. Trimming cost V 2 bases and J 8 bases, with 21 bases left between them. CDR3 region: CSVEKAPGGGEGYTF. CDR3 bases: TGCAGCGTTGAAAAAGCCCCGGGGGGGGGCGAGGGCTACACCTTC.

The DNA for the CDR3 is TGCGCCAGCAGCCAAGATCGAACCCGGGGGTGGAATGAGCAGTTCTTC. It encodes CASSQDRTRGWNEQFF. The gene calls are TRBV4-1 and TRBJ2-1, with D tentatively TRBD2 (6 bases). This CDR3 has 16 amino acids. V lost 0 bases and J lost 7, with 16 bases in between. Germline V gives CDR1 MGHRA, CDR2 YSYEKL.

The chain couples TRBV27 to TRBJ1-1; D gene uncertain. This CDR3 spans 15 amino acids. V shed 3 bases and J shed 1 base, with 12 bases lying between them. Germline V lookup: CDR1 MNHEY, CDR2 SMNVEV (reference sequence). The DNA for the CDR3 is TGTGCCAGCAGTTTTCGACGACAAGCGAACACTGAAGCTTTCTTT. As protein: CASSFRRQANTEAFF.

The chain carries TRBV13 and TRBJ2-6; D ambiguous. This CDR3 comprises 13 residues. Trimming took off 8 bases at V and 2 bases at J, with 7 bases between the two ends. Germline V gene sequence: CDR1 PRHDT, CDR2 FYEKMQ (reference sequence). CDR3 loop: CASGRTGANVLTF. The DNA for the CDR3 is TGTGCCAGCGGGCGGACTGGGGCCAACGTCCTGACTTTC.

This chain uses TRBV5-4 with TRBJ2-5; D may be TRBD1 or TRBD2 (5 bases each). V was trimmed by 1 base and J by 3 bases, leaving 13 bases between them. From germline, CDR1 is SGHNT and CDR2 YYREEE (reference sequence). This CDR3 has 15 residues. In DNA, the CDR3 is TGTGCCAGCAGCTTGAGGGACCGTGAGAAAGAGACCCAGTACTTC. It codes for CASSLRDREKETQYF.

This clone came up many times. The gene calls are TRBV27 and TRBJ2-1, with 7 bases identical to TRBD2. Germline lookup yields CDR1 MNHEY and CDR2 SMNVEV (reference sequence). After removal of 8 bases from V and 4 bases from J, the junction contained 5 bases not matched to a gene. This CDR3 contains 13 residues. This CDR3 is CASRTSLYNEQFF. For the CDR3, the DNA is TGTGCCAGCCGGACTAGTCTATACAATGAGCAGTTCTTC.

This sequence joins TRBV5-1 and TRBJ2-3, with TRBD2 identical over 8 bases. Looked up from germline, CDR1 is SGHRS and CDR2 is YFSETQ. The length of the CDR3 is 14 residues. After removal of 6 bases from V and 3 bases from J, the junction contained 6 bases not matched to a gene. CDR3: CASKIAGPTDTQYF. CDR3 DNA sequence: TGCGCCAGCAAGATAGCGGGACCTACAGATACGCAGTATTTT.

This rearrangement joins TRBV6-4 to TRBJ2-7, with a weak D call TRBD1 (6 bases). The V and J ends lost 5 bases and 1 base respectively, with 12 bases between them. The CDR3 is made up of 14 amino acids. Germline V gene sequence: CDR1 MRHNA, CDR2 SNTAGT. Here the CDR3 DNA reads TGTGCCAGCAGTTCCCAGACAGGTTCCTACGAGCAGTACTTC. Protein sequence: CASSSQTGSYEQYF.

The V gene is TRBV19, the J gene TRBJ2-4; TRBD2 matches at 14 bases. Germline V gene sequence: CDR1 LNHDA, CDR2 SQIVND (reference sequence). V was pared by 3 bases and J by 6 bases, with 4 bases of the junction left unmatched. This CDR3 comprises 16 residues. DNA of the CDR3: TGTGCCAGTAGTATGTCCGGACTAGCGGGAGGAAACATTCAGTACTTC. Its translation is CASSMSGLAGGNIQYF.

This rearrangement joins TRBV19 to TRBJ1-2; D remains unclear. Trimming took 3 bases from V and 8 from J, leaving 22 bases between them. The length of the CDR3 is 16 residues. From germline, CDR1 is LNHDA and CDR2 SQIVND (reference sequence). CDR3 in DNA: TGTGCCAGTAGTATGGGTCGACGTGTAAATAGTTACGGCTACACCTTC. Translating it yields CASSMGRRVNSYGYTF. The entire variable domain, with the rest obtained from reference TRBV19 and TRBJ1-2, is as follows: DGGITQSPKYLFRKEGQNVTLSCEQNLNHDAMYWYRQDPGQGLRLIYYSQIVNDFQKGDIAEGYSVSREKKESFPLTVTSAQKNPTAFYLCASSMGRRVNSYGYTFGSGTRLTVV.

The V and J genes are TRBV10-3 and TRBJ2-5; D uncertain. The CDR3 is 11 residues long. Trimming removed 10 bases at V and 3 bases at J, with 9 bases between. CDR1 ENHRY and CDR2 SYGVKD come from the germline V gene. CDR3 DNA sequence: TGTGCCACCAAGACGGAAGAGACCCAGTACTTC. It yields the protein CATKTEETQYF.

A word on this clone: Other nucleotide sequences in the sample specify the same CDR3. The rearrangement links TRBV11-2 to TRBJ2-7, with D unclear. This CDR3 region has 13 residues. The germline V and J ends were trimmed by 3 bases and 4 bases, with 10 bases remaining between them. The germline gives CDR1 SGHAT, CDR2 FQNNGV. The CDR3 DNA follows: TGTGCCAGCAGCTTCACGACTGGTTACGAGCAGTACTTC. Encoded protein: CASSFTTGYEQYF.

This clone was seen only a few times. V usage is TRBV9 and J usage is TRBJ1-5, with 9 bases matching TRBD1. This CDR3 has 14 amino acids. Germline loops: CDR1 SGDLS, CDR2 YYNGEE. J lost 7 bases, V lost 3 bases, and 5 bases had no gene match. The CDR3 is CASSDRDRDQPQHF. The CDR3, as DNA: TGTGCCAGCAGCGACCGGGACAGGGACCAGCCCCAGCATTTT.

This clone was seen just once. The CDR3 reads CASSLADSYNEQFF. The CDR3 DNA follows: TGCGCCAGCAGCTTGGCGGACAGTTACAATGAGCAGTTCTTC. This rearrangement joins TRBV5-1 to TRBJ2-1, with a weak D call TRBD1 (6 bases). Deletions cut 0 bases from V and 4 bases from J, with 8 bases between. Germline CDR1 is SGHRS and CDR2 is YFSETQ. This CDR3 comprises 14 residues.

This chain links TRBV27 with TRBJ2-7; TRBD1 or TRBD2 may be the D gene (5 bases each). This CDR3 comprises 14 residues. The V end lost 5 bases, the J end lost 1 base, and 12 bases lay between the germline ends. Per the germline V gene, CDR1 is MNHEY and CDR2 is SMNVEV (reference sequence). The CDR3 spells CASSLWGPSYEQYF. DNA for the CDR3: TGTGCCAGCAGTCTCTGGGGACCATCCTACGAGCAGTACTTC.

The V call is TRBV10-3, the J call TRBJ1-1; the match to TRBD1 covers 7 bases. Germline CDR1 is ENHRY and CDR2 is SYGVKD. This CDR3 spans 18 amino acids. V gave up 3 bases and J gave up 2 bases; unmatched junction bases: 15. CDR3 residues: CAISDTVGPGTANTEAFF. The DNA of the CDR3 is TGTGCCATCAGTGACACGGTGGGCCCCGGGACAGCTAACACTGAAGCTTTCTTT.

Written as DNA, the CDR3 is TGTGCCAGCACCGAAAACTCTCCGAACTATGGCTACACCTTC. Its protein product is CASTENSPNYGYTF. This sequence joins TRBV5-6 and TRBJ1-2, with D hard to call. The CDR3 length is 14 residues. V was pared by 6 bases and J by 2 bases, with 14 bases between. The V gene's germline CDR1 is SGHDT and CDR2 YYEEEE.

The genes are TRBV7-6 and TRBJ2-1; D possibly corresponds to TRBD2 (6 bases). Germline V gene lookup returns CDR1 SGHVS and CDR2 FNYEAQ. The CDR3 is made up of 15 amino acids. Deletions cut 7 bases from V and 10 bases from J, with 23 bases between. Written as DNA, the CDR3 is TGTGCCAGCACCCCCGGGGGACTGCCCCCAGGAGAGCAGTTCTTC. As protein: CASTPGGLPPGEQFF.